This is a list of T cell receptor beta chains from one sample in a study of early T cells in non-severe SARS-CoV-2 infection. TCRdb recomputed calls from the 5' RACE reads with MiXCR, one row per CDR3 protein. Of some 32,000 distinct CDR3 sequences detected, around 4.2% appear once; the ten largest clones hold around 8.8%. Sequenced sample: whole blood. The receptors derive from an adult who was a healthcare worker with PCR-confirmed SARS-CoV-2 infection or an uninfected control (not recorded which). Both conserved end residues are part of each CDR3. The order of the fields is J gene, V gene, D gene, CDR3 length, clone size, CDR3 protein, CDR3 DNA. D genes are given only for firm matches. Some rows have no size entry. The others give once, few or many, or a class for an expanded clone.

>TRBJ2-1|TRBV19|TRBD1|15|few
CASSPDRSSYNEQFF
TGTGCCAGTAGCCCGGACAGGTCCTCCTACAATGAGCAGTTCTTC
>TRBJ2-1|TRBV28|TRBD2|16|many
CASSPSGRAGYNEQFF
TGTGCCAGCAGTCCTAGCGGGAGGGCGGGTTACAATGAGCAGTTCTTC
>TRBJ2-1|TRBV4-1|TRBD2|17|many
CASSYALGLAGGDEQFF
TGCGCCAGCAGCTACGCCCTAGGACTAGCGGGAGGGGATGAGCAGTTCTTC
>TRBJ2-5|TRBV12-3/TRBV12-4|TRBD1|13|many
CASSWTGIETQYF
TGTGCCAGCAGCTGGACAGGAATCGAGACCCAGTACTTC
>TRBJ1-5|TRBV20-1|NA|14|many
CSARDGYSAQPQHF
TGCAGTGCTAGGGACGGCTACTCGGCTCAGCCCCAGCATTTT
>TRBJ2-3|TRBV7-2|NA|12|many
CASSLLRAPQYF
TGTGCCAGCAGCTTACTACGGGCACCGCAGTATTTT
>TRBJ2-7|TRBV12-3/TRBV12-4|TRBD1|14|many
CASSSGDRTYEQYF
TGTGCCAGCAGTTCGGGGGACAGGACTTACGAGCAGTACTTC
>TRBJ2-7|TRBV7-2|TRBD2|17|many
CASSSWTSGNGPPEQYF
TGTGCCAGCAGCTCGTGGACTAGCGGGAACGGCCCGCCCGAGCAGTACTTC
>TRBJ2-7|TRBV7-2|TRBD2|19|many
CASSLGVGSGIFRPVEQYF
TGTGCCAGCAGCTTAGGGGTGGGTAGCGGGATCTTCCGTCCTGTGGAGCAGTACTTC
>TRBJ2-7|TRBV7-7|TRBD1|13|many
CASSPNRGGEQYF
TGTGCCAGCAGCCCCAACAGGGGTGGCGAGCAGTACTTC
>TRBJ2-5|TRBV20-1|NA|12|many
CSAFYSEETQYF
TGCAGTGCATTTTATAGCGAGGAGACCCAGTACTTC
>TRBJ2-7|TRBV5-4|NA|14|many
CASSPGPGVYEQYF
TGTGCCAGCAGCCCCGGTCCTGGGGTCTACGAGCAGTACTTC
>TRBJ1-1|TRBV7-6|NA|13|many
CASSSQGNTEAFF
TGTGCCAGCAGCTCCCAGGGCAACACTGAAGCTTTCTTT
>TRBJ1-2|TRBV28|TRBD1|14|NA
CASRHRGIGYGYTF
TGTGCCAGCAGACACAGGGGGATCGGCTATGGCTACACCTTC
>TRBJ2-3|TRBV5-1|NA|15|many
CASSGGTGGTDTQYF
TGCGCCAGCAGCGGAGGGACTGGAGGCACAGATACGCAGTATTTT
>TRBJ2-3|TRBV5-4|TRBD2|16|many
CASSLGLAGRTDTQYF
TGTGCCAGCAGCTTAGGCCTAGCGGGCCGCACAGATACGCAGTATTTT
>TRBJ1-2|TRBV2|NA|12|many
CASSDPRHGYTF
TGTGCCAGCAGTGACCCTCGCCATGGCTACACCTTC
>TRBJ2-1|TRBV7-6|TRBD2|16|many
CASSLGVAGGDNEQFF
TGTGCCAGCAGCTTAGGCGTAGCGGGGGGAGACAATGAGCAGTTCTTC
>TRBJ1-4|TRBV15|NA|15|many
CATSRPSRVFEKLFF
TGTGCCACCAGCAGACCGAGTAGGGTTTTTGAAAAACTGTTTTTT
>TRBJ1-1|TRBV30|NA|12|many
CAWSAPNTEAFF
TGTGCCTGGAGTGCCCCAAACACTGAAGCTTTCTTT